This record looks at one TCR beta chain sequence and its context. What it recognizes is unknown. A multiplex PCR was run with 60 Vbeta primers and 13 Jbeta primers. Assay used: immunoSEQ multiplex PCR; TCRdb lists only in-frame clones, some missing. The data show 180,000 or so clones, with nearly 80% seen just once and about 3% held by the top ten. The CDR3 totals 15 residues. Germline lookup yields CDR1 MNHNY and CDR2 SVGAGI (reference sequence). The trim removed 2 bases at V and 3 bases at J, leaving 3 bases unmatched. The record originates from a study of cytomegalovirus exposure and HLA in healthy donors. Study-level points and caveats: When analyzed later, the rates of TCR association showed variation by HLA locus, with DRB1 the most and HLA-C the fewest. Among TCR sequences, most were rare, though some public TCRs appeared in many donors.

Sequenced material: PBMCs. This clonotype was sampled from a female donor in good health and CMV-seronegative. This chain connects TRBV6-6 to TRBJ2-2, with 7 bases lining up with TRBD2. This CDR3 reads CASSYAGVDTGELFF. In DNA, the CDR3 is TGTGCCAGCAGTTACGCGGGGGTGGACACCGGGGAGCTGTTTTTT.